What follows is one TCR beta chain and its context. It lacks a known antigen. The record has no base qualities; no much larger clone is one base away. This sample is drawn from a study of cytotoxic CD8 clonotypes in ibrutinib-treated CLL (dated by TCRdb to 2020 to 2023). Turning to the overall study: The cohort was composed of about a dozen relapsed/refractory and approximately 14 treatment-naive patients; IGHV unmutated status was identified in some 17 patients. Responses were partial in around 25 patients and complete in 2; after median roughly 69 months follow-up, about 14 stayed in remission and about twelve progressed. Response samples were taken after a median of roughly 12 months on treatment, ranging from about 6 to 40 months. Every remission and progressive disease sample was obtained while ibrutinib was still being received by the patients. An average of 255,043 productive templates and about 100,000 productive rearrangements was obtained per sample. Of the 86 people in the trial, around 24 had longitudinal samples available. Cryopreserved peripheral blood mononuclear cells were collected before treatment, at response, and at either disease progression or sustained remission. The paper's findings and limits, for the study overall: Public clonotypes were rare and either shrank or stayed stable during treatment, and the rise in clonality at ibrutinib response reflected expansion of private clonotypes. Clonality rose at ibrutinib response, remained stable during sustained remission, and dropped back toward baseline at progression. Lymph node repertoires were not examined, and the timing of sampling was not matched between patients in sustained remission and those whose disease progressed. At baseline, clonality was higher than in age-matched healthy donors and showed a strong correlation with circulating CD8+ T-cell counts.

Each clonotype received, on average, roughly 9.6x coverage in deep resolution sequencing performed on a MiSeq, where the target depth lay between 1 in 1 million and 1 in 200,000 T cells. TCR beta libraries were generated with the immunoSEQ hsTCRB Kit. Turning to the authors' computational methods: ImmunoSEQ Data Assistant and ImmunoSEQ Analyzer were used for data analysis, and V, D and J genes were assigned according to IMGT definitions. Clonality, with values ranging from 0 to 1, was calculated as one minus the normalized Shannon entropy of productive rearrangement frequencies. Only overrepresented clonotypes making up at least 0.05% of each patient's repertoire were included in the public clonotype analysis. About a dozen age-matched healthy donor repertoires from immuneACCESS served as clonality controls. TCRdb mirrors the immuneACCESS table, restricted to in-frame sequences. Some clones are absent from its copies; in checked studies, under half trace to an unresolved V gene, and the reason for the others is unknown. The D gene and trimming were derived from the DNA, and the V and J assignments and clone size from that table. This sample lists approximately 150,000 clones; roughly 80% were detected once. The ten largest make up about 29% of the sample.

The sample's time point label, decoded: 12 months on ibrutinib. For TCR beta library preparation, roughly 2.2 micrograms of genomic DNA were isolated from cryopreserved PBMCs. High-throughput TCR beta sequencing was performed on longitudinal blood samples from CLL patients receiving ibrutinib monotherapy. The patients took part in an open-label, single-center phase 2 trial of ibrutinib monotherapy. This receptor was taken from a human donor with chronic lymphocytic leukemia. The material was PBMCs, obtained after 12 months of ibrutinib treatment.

The CDR3 corresponds to CASSMGARQTTYTF. The DNA is TGTGCCAGTAGTATGGGCGCACGACAGACTACCTACACCTTC. The sequence links TRBV19 to TRBJ1-2, and TRBD1 may be the D gene, going by 5 matching bases. Taken from cysteine to phenylalanine, the CDR3 has 14 residues. Just CDR3 DNA is preserved here, 42 bases in frame from base 1. The germline V gene (reference sequence) gives CDR1 as LNHDA and CDR2 as SQIVND. V and J lose 3 bases and 10 bases, and a span of 18 bases separates them.